The clone carrying this T cell receptor (beta chain) showed up many times. These data belong to a study of T-cell reconstitution after alpha-beta-depleted transplantation in children. V shed 4 bases and J 5 bases; nucleotides not matched to a gene: 10. The CDR3 is 15 residues long. CDR1 and CDR2 (germline): DFQATT, SNEGSKA (reference sequence). TCRbeta library preparation incorporated unique molecular identifiers. TCRdb passed the PCR reads through MiXCR, listing each CDR3 protein once. The sample includes hundreds of thousands of distinct CDR3 sequences, around a sixth seen only once; the top ten take 0.85% to 1.3%.

The rearrangement links TRBV20-1 to TRBJ1-5; 8 bases line up with TRBD1. This TCR derives from a human donor who donated a stem cell graft to a child with acute myeloid leukemia. The sample in question was PBMCs from the stem cell graft donor, obtained from the stem cell graft. As DNA, the CDR3 is TGCAGTGCTACCGGACAGGGCGAGGTATATCAGCCCCAGCATTTT. Its protein product is CSATGQGEVYQPQHF.